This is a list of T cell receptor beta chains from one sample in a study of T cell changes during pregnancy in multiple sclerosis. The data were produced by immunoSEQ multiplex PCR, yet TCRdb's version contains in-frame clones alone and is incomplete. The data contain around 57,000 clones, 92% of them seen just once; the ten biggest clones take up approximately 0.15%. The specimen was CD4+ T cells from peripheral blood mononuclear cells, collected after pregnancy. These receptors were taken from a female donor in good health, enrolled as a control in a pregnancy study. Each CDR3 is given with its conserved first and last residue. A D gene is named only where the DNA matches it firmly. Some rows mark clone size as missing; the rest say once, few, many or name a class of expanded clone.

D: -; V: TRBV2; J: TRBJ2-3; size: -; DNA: TGTGCCAGCTCGGTATCAGATACGCAGTATTTT; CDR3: CASSVSDTQYF
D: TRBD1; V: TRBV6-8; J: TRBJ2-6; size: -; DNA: TGTGACGAGGGGGACAGGGGCCCTCTTATCAACGTCCTGACTTTC; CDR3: CDEGDRGPLINVLTF
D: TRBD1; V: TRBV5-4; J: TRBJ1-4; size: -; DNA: TGTGCCAGCAGCTTCACAGGGGGCAAAAGGGAAAAACTGTTTTTT; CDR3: CASSFTGGKREKLFF
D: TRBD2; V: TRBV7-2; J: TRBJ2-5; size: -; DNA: TGTGCCAGCAGCTCGGGACTAGCGGAGACCCAGTACTTC; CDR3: CASSSGLAETQYF
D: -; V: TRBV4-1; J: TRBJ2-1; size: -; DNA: TGCGCCAGCAGCCACCCCTTCACAGAGAGCTCCTACAATGAGCAGTTCTTC; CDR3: CASSHPFTESSYNEQFF
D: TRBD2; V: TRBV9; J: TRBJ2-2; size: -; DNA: TGTGCCAGCAGCGTAGAGCGTACTAGCGGGGGAATCGGGGAGCTGTTTTTT; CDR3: CASSVERTSGGIGELFF
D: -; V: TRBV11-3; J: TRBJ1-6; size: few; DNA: TGTGCCAGCAGCTTAGATAGCTATAGCGGTTCACCCCTCCACTTT; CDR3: CASSLDSYSGSPLHF
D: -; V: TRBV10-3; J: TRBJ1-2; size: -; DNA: TGTGCCATCAGGGAACTGGACAGTACCTATGGCTACACCTTC; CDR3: CAIRELDSTYGYTF
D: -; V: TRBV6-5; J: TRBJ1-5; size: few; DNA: TGTGCCAGCAGTTACGACAGCGGGAGCAATCAGCCCCAGCATTTT; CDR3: CASSYDSGSNQPQHF
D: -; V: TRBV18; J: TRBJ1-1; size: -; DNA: TGTGCCAGCTCACCATTGACACGTGAAGCTTTCTTT; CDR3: CASSPLTREAFF
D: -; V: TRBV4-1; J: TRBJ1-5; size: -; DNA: TGCGCCAGCAGCCAAGGCATTAGTCAGCCCCAGCATTTT; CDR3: CASSQGISQPQHF
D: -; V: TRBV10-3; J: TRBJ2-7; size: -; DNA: TGTGCCATCAGTGAAAGGACAATCACCTCCTACGAGCAGTACTTC; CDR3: CAISERTITSYEQYF